This T cell receptor beta chain was sequenced for a study of T cells in Graves' hyperthyroidism and ophthalmopathy. Study findings and constraints: Within blood appeared most thyroid clonotypes that had expanded above 0.001. Ophthalmopathy, which appeared later, was predicted by the model a median about 6 months before onset.

The germline V gene has CDR1 DFQATT and CDR2 SNEGSKA (reference sequence). V trimming: 6 bases; J trimming: 5 bases; junction bases outside the gene matches: 10. The CDR3 contains 16 residues. This clonotype was detected once. Its specificity is not known. Amplified regions were TCR beta CDR3 sequences from RNA transcripts. A set of HTBI primers served as the primers for a first-round RT-PCR of the TCR CDR3. TCRdb ran MiXCR on the multiplex PCR reads and lists one entry per CDR3 protein. The data hold 300,000 to 450,000 distinct CDR3 sequences, with more than 12% observed a single time. Researchers barred patients who had uncontrolled infection, other autoimmune disease, pregnancy or lactation.

Sequencing input: blood. The chain employs TRBV20-1 and TRBJ2-5, with 15 nucleotides matching TRBD2. The receptor was isolated from a woman aged 30 to 39 with Graves' ophthalmopathy. In nucleotides, the CDR3 is TGCAGTGCCCGGAGGACTAGCGGGGGGGCCGGGGAGACCCAGTACTTC. Encoded protein: CSARRTSGGAGETQYF.